The 6 T cell receptor beta chains below come from one sample, sequenced in a study of Ad26.COV2.S vaccination and SARS-CoV-2 variants. Treatment reported: some 20 received Ad26.COV2.S at low or high dose, single or two shots; 5 received placebo; per-sample allocation not given. The samples date from day 63 after the first vaccine or placebo injection. Clones were sequenced by immunoSEQ multiplex PCR, and TCRdb holds only the in-frame ones, with some missing. This sample yields about 350,000 clones, of which less than 90% are seen a single time; 6.4% belongs to the top ten. The material was peripheral blood, obtained in a trial of Ad26.COV2.S vaccine versus placebo. All receptors come from a person aged 18-65 years who received the Ad26.COV2.S COVID-19 vaccine or a placebo.

This clone was recorded a few times. The chain combines TRBV30 with TRBJ1-5, with D tentatively TRBD1 (6 bases). Trimming removed 4 bases at V and 1 base at J, with 17 bases between. This CDR3 has 16 amino acids. The germline V gene has CDR1 GTSNPN and CDR2 SVGIG (reference sequence). The CDR3: CAWTQQGSVSNQPQHF. As DNA, the CDR3 is TGTGCCTGGACTCAACAGGGATCCGTGAGCAATCAGCCCCAGCATTTT. Based on the CDR3 plus reference TRBV30 and TRBJ1-5, the full variable domain is SQTIHQWPATLVQPVGSPLSLECTVEGTSNPNLYWYRQAAGRGLQLLFYSVGIGQISSEVPQNLSASRPQDRQFILSSKKLLLSDSGFYLCAWTQQGSVSNQPQHFGDGTRLSIL.

The V gene is TRBV4-3, the J gene TRBJ1-4; no reliable D call. There are 15 residues in the CDR3. Germline CDR1 LGHNA, CDR2 YSLEER. V gave up 1 base and J gave up 0 bases, with 6 bases separating them. DNA for the CDR3: TGCGCCAGCAGCCAAGGAATCGCAACTAATGAAAAACTGTTTTTT. It encodes CASSQGIATNEKLFF.

This clone appeared a single time. The rearrangement uses TRBV5-1 and TRBJ1-2; TRBD1 is a possible D gene (5 bases). CDR3 length: 13 residues. The V and J ends lost 0 bases and 6 bases respectively, with 9 bases between them. The V gene's germline CDR1 is SGHRS and CDR2 YFSETQ. As DNA, the CDR3 is TGCGCCAGCAGCTTGGCGGACATCAATGGCTACACCTTC. It is translated as CASSLADINGYTF.

The CDR3 nucleotides are TGTGCCAGCAGCGCGGACAGGGGGCGATACAATGAGCAGTTCTTC. Translation gives CASSADRGRYNEQFF. The chain has TRBV6-5 and TRBJ2-1; 11 bases fit TRBD1. Germline CDR1 is MNHEY and CDR2 is SVGAGI. CDR3 size: 15 residues. V lost 6 bases, J lost 4 bases, and 5 bases stayed unmatched.

The rearrangement joins TRBV28 to TRBJ1-5, with D maybe TRBD1 (5 bases). This CDR3 has 15 residues. The V and J ends lost 6 bases and 7 bases respectively, with 19 bases between them. Germline CDR1 is MDHEN and CDR2 is SYDVKM. The CDR3 DNA follows: TGTGCCAGCAGCGGTGCTCAGGGACGGGTGCAGCCCCAGCATTTT. Its translation: CASSGAQGRVQPQHF.

The J gene is TRBJ2-1, the V gene TRBV11-3, with 7 positions matching TRBD2. Germline-derived CDR1 and CDR2 are SGHNT and YENEEA. With V trimmed by 2 bases and J by 7 bases, 8 bases remained unmatched. The CDR3 length is 15 residues. The CDR3 region has the DNA TGTGCCAGCAGCTTAACGCGGGAGAGGTCTAATGAGCAGTTCTTC. It codes for CASSLTRERSNEQFF.